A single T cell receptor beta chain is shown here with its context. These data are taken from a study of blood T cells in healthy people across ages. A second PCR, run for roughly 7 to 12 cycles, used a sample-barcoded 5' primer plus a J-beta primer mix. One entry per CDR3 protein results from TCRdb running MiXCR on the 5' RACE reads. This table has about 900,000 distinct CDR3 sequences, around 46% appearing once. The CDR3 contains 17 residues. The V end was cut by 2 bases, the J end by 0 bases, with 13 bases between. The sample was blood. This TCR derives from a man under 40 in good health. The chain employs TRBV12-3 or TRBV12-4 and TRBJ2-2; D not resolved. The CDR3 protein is CASSLWGGRPNTGELFF. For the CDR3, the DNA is TGTGCCAGCAGTTTATGGGGTGGGCGTCCGAACACCGGGGAGCTGTTTTTT.